Listed here are 12 T cell receptor beta chains from one sample, sequenced in a study of cytomegalovirus exposure and HLA in healthy donors. Researchers ran the PCR with 60 Vbeta and 13 Jbeta primers. TCRdb's table, derived via immunoSEQ multiplex PCR, lists solely in-frame clones and lacks some. The repertoire holds 110,000 or so clones, with roughly three quarters as singletons. Sequencing used PBMCs. These receptors originate from a man aged 25-40 years in good health and CMV-seronegative.

This rearrangement joins TRBV9 to TRBJ1-1, with 10 bases identical to TRBD1. V trimming: 3 bases; J trimming: 5 bases; junction bases outside the gene matches: 7. The CDR3 is made up of 15 amino acids. Germline values: CDR1 SGDLS, CDR2 YYNGEE. The DNA of the CDR3 is TGTGCCAGCAGCGGGAGACAGGGGGCGAGAACTGAAGCTTTCTTT. This encodes CASSGRQGARTEAFF. The full variable domain, completed using reference TRBV9 and TRBJ1-1, is DSGVTQTPKHLITATGQRVTLRCSPRSGDLSVYWYQQSLDQGLQFLIQYYNGEERAKGNILERFSAQQFPDLHSELNLSSLELGDSALYFCASSGRQGARTEAFFGQGTRLTVV.

The rearrangement joins TRBV5-6 to TRBJ2-7; 8 nucleotides line up with TRBD1. Looked up from germline, CDR1 is SGHDT and CDR2 is YYEEEE. This CDR3 contains 14 residues. The V segment lost 6 bases and the J segment 5 bases; nucleotides outside the gene matches: 10. The CDR3 reads CASNARDRSNEQYF. The CDR3 DNA follows: TGTGCCAGCAACGCCCGGGACAGGTCCAACGAGCAGTACTTC.

This clone appeared a few times. This rearrangement joins TRBV4-3 to TRBJ2-1; possible D gene TRBD2, 5 bases. The germline V gene encodes CDR1 LGHNA and CDR2 YSLEER. V lost 0 bases and J 5 bases, leaving 11 bases between the germline ends. The CDR3 has 15 amino acids. The CDR3 region is CASSQEGKTNNEQFF. The CDR3 coding sequence is TGCGCCAGCAGCCAAGAGGGGAAGACTAACAATGAGCAGTTCTTC.

The chain couples TRBV5-6 to TRBJ2-6; D remains unclear. Germline V gives CDR1 SGHDT, CDR2 YYEEEE. There are 15 residues in the CDR3. Trimming took 4 bases from V and 4 from J, leaving 12 bases between them. The CDR3 nucleotides read TGTGCCAGCAGCAATTTCCAGGTCGGGGCCAACGTCCTGACTTTC. This gives the protein CASSNFQVGANVLTF.

The V and J genes are TRBV11-2 and TRBJ2-5; perhaps TRBD1 as D (5 bases). The germline gives CDR1 SGHAT, CDR2 FQNNGV. This CDR3 has 15 amino acids. The V end lost 2 bases, the J end lost 2 bases, and 12 bases lay between the germline ends. Here the CDR3 DNA reads TGTGCCAGCAGCTTACAACAGGTAGAACAAGAGACCCAGTACTTC. It translates to CASSLQQVEQETQYF.

The chain employs TRBV7-9 and TRBJ2-5, with D hard to call. The CDR3 spans 11 residues. The V end was cut by 5 bases, the J end by 5 bases, with 6 bases between. The germline V gene encodes CDR1 SEHNR and CDR2 FQNEAQ (reference sequence). CDR3 DNA: TGTGCCAGCAGCCTTGTTGAGACCCAGTACTTC. This encodes CASSLVETQYF.

This clone was detected only once. This chain connects TRBV18 to TRBJ2-2, with a weak D call TRBD2 (6 bases). This CDR3 has 15 amino acids. The germline V and J ends were trimmed by 8 bases and 0 bases, with 13 bases remaining between them. Looked up from germline, CDR1 is KGHSH and CDR2 is LQKENI. CDR3 bases: TGTGCCAGCGGCCCCAGGGAGGCGAACACCGGGGAGCTGTTTTTT. This encodes CASGPREANTGELFF.

This clone was recorded once. The CDR3 coding sequence is TGCGCCAGCAGCTTGAAACTAGCGGGAGTCTATGAGCAGTTCTTC. This sequence encodes CASSLKLAGVYEQFF. This rearrangement joins TRBV5-1 to TRBJ2-1; 11 nucleotides agree with TRBD2. The junction had 5 bases not matched to a gene; V was cut back by 1 base and J by 8 bases. This CDR3 has 15 residues. Per germline, CDR1 SGHRS and CDR2 YFSETQ.

This rearrangement joins TRBV5-4 to TRBJ2-1; TRBD2 matches 10 bases. Germline CDR1 SGHNT, CDR2 YYREEE (reference sequence). J was trimmed by 9 bases and V by 7 bases; bases with no gene match: 7. This CDR3 has 13 amino acids. CDR3 region: CASGSGRALEQFF. The CDR3 bases are TGTGCCAGCGGCAGCGGGAGGGCTCTTGAGCAGTTCTTC.

As to this clone: This sample includes further DNA sequences coding for the same CDR3. The V and J genes are TRBV5-1 and TRBJ2-7, with TRBD2 identical over 7 bases. In germline, CDR1 is SGHRS, CDR2 YFSETQ. V gave up 0 bases and J gave up 1 base; unmatched junction bases: 4. This CDR3 region has 15 residues. Here the CDR3 reads CASSLAPSGSYEQYF. The CDR3 nucleotides are TGCGCCAGCAGCTTGGCTCCTAGCGGTTCCTACGAGCAGTACTTC.

The gene calls are TRBV11-1 and TRBJ1-2; D remains unclear. V lost 5 bases and J lost 3, with 13 bases in between. The germline V gene encodes CDR1 SGHAT and CDR2 FQDESV (reference sequence). The CDR3 spans 14 residues. CDR3 region: CASSPLSRDYGYTF. Here the CDR3 DNA reads TGTGCCAGCAGCCCTTTGTCCCGCGACTATGGCTACACCTTC.

The chain is built from TRBV6-1 and TRBJ1-1; D is unclear. Germline V lookup: CDR1 MNHNS, CDR2 SASEGT. V lost 4 bases, J lost 5 bases, and 17 bases lay in between. The CDR3 extends over 15 amino acids. CDR3 in amino acids: CASSARPGPGTEAFF. CDR3 nucleotide sequence: TGTGCCAGCAGTGCCCGCCCCGGGCCGGGAACTGAAGCTTTCTTT.